This T cell receptor beta chain is drawn from a study of CD8 T cells in ankylosing spondylitis. Overall study findings and caveats: A TCR beta motif made of eight highly homologous variants seemed typical of ankylosing spondylitis blood.

Making the TCR beta libraries involved quantitative 5'-RACE with molecular barcodes. A single record per CDR3 protein comes from TCRdb applying MiXCR to the 5' RACE reads. The table includes 350,000 or so distinct CDR3 sequences, approximately 15% detected once. CDR1 and CDR2 from the germline V gene are GTSNPN and SVGIG (reference sequence). The CDR3 spans 15 residues. The V and J ends lost 0 bases and 7 bases respectively, with 15 bases between them. This clonotype was counted a few times. Its antigen is unknown. The chain uses TRBV30 and TRBJ1-4, with D unresolved. The sample was blood, either unsorted or a sorted T cell fraction (not recorded which). The source of this sequence is a male donor with ankylosing spondylitis or in good health (not recorded which). The CDR3 bases are TGTGCCTGGAGTGTACGTTGGGGTTTGAGTGAAAAACTGTTTTTT. The encoded protein is CAWSVRWGLSEKLFF.